This T cell receptor (beta chain) was profiled in a study of CD8 T cells in ankylosing spondylitis. Study-level results: Several highly homologous variants made up a TCR beta motif that seemed to typify ankylosing spondylitis blood. Disease-linked clones proved CD8+ and comparatively uncommon in peripheral blood.

A quantitative 5'-RACE method, one with molecular barcodes, was used to make TCR beta libraries. TCRdb reprocessed the 5' RACE reads via MiXCR and lists one record per CDR3 protein. The sample lists 30,000 to 45,000 distinct CDR3 sequences, over 5.5% occurring once. Germline-derived CDR1 and CDR2 are SGHTA and FQGTGA. With 6 bases clipped from V and 1 base from J, the junction kept 6 bases outside the gene matches. The CDR3 runs 16 residues. This clonotype was found many times. Antigen unknown. The rearrangement links TRBV7-3 to TRBJ2-6; 7 bases match TRBD2. This sequence was found in a male donor with ankylosing spondylitis or in good health (not recorded which). The specimen was blood, either unsorted or a sorted T cell fraction (not recorded which). In nucleotides, the CDR3 is TGTGCCAGCAGTCTCGACGGGGGGTCTGGGGCCAACGTCCTGACTTTC. Translation gives CASSLDGGSGANVLTF.